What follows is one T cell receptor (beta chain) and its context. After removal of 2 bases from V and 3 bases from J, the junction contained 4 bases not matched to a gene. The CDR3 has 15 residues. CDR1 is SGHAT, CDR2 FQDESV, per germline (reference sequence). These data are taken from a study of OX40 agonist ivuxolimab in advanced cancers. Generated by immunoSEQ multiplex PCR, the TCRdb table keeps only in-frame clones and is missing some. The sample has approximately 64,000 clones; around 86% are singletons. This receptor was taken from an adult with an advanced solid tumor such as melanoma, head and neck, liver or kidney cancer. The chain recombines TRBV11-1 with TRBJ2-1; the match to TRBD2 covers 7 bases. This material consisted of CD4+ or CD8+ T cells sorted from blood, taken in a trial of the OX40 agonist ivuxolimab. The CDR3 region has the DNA TGTGCCAGCAGCTTAAGCGGGGCCGACTACAATGAGCAGTTCTTC. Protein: CASSLSGADYNEQFF.